The 23 T cell receptor beta chains below come from one sample, sequenced in a study of shared clonotypes between healthy human individuals (dated by TCRdb to about 2020). To prepare the library, the immunoSEQ multiplex PCR assay was applied. This immuneACCESS table, as held by TCRdb, lists in-frame sequences with V and J called but not all clones. Of the missing ones, under half trace to an unresolved V gene in checked studies; the others have no known cause. The sample records some 1.5 million clones, around 97% of which are singletons. Together, the top ten hold roughly 1.2% of the sample. Sequenced sample: naive CD4+ T cells sorted from blood. Per the publication, the cell subset or site label means: CD45RA+ positively selected. The receptors stem from a man aged 25-45 years in good health.

This clone showed up just once. The rearrangement links TRBV19 to TRBJ2-3; TRBD2 might be the D (6 bases). The V and J ends lost 4 bases and 0 bases respectively, with 14 bases between them. The CDR3 covers 16 residues. The germline V gene has CDR1 LNHDA and CDR2 SQIVND (reference sequence). The CDR3 loop is CASSTPRGGSTDTQYF. The DNA for the CDR3 is TGTGCCAGTAGTACCCCTCGTGGGGGGAGCACAGATACGCAGTATTTT.

The J gene is TRBJ1-2, the V gene TRBV28; D is unresolved. Germline CDR1 MDHEN, CDR2 SYDVKM. V lost 3 bases and J lost 8, with 13 bases in between. There are 13 residues in the CDR3. CDR3 residues: CASSFVRADGYTF. The CDR3 bases are TGTGCCAGCAGTTTCGTAAGGGCCGACGGCTACACCTTC.

This clone was recorded once. The same CDR3 also results from other DNA sequences found in this sample. This rearrangement joins TRBV7-9 to TRBJ1-1, with D hard to call. The CDR3 length is 12 residues. Germline V gene lookup returns CDR1 SEHNR and CDR2 FQNEAQ (reference sequence). V lost 1 base and J lost 5, with 5 bases in between. The CDR3 DNA sequence: TGTGCCAGCAGCTTAGGGGTAACTGAAGCTTTCTTT. Translated, it gives CASSLGVTEAFF.

The J gene is TRBJ2-7, the V gene TRBV27, with 7 positions matching TRBD1. The CDR3 runs 15 residues. The V and J ends lost 3 bases and 2 bases, in that order; junction bases with no gene match: 7. CDR1 is MNHEY and CDR2 is SMNVEV in the germline V gene (reference sequence). The CDR3 region is CASSFSIGTAYEQYF. The DNA of the CDR3 is TGTGCCAGCAGTTTCTCTATCGGGACAGCCTACGAGCAGTACTTC.

This chain links TRBV18 with TRBJ2-7, with TRBD2 identical over 13 bases. The J segment lost 3 bases and the V segment lost 3 bases, leaving 8 bases of the junction unmatched. The CDR3 consists of 17 residues. Per germline, CDR1 KGHSH and CDR2 LQKENI. The CDR3 here is CASSPPSTSGRGYEQYF. The DNA of the CDR3 is TGTGCCAGCTCACCCCCGAGTACTAGCGGGAGGGGCTACGAGCAGTACTTC.

As to this clone: Sequence at one end of the junction differs from germline and may be a read error. The chain joins TRBV29-1 to TRBJ1-1, with D tentatively TRBD1 (6 bases). This CDR3 contains 13 residues. Germline CDR1 SQVTM, CDR2 ANQGSEA. CDR3 sequence reads: CSVEASGDTEAFF. The CDR3, as DNA: TGCAGCGTGGAAGCCTCAGGGGACACTGAAGCTTTCTTT.

The chain is built from TRBV20-1 and TRBJ2-7; D is undetermined. Germline CDR1 is DFQATT and CDR2 is SNEGSKA (reference sequence). V dropped 6 bases and J dropped 2 bases, with 8 bases sitting between them. CDR3 length equals 11 residues. Written as DNA, the CDR3 is TGCAGTGCGGCCAGCACCTACGAGCAGTACTTC. It encodes CSAASTYEQYF.

This clone appeared once. V gene TRBV6-5 combines with J gene TRBJ2-2, with unresolved D. This CDR3 has 13 residues. Trimming shortened V by 6 bases and J by 5 bases, and 10 bases separated the two germline ends. Germline V gene data show CDR1 as MNHEY and CDR2 as SVGAGI. Here the CDR3 reads CASRTQGTGELFF. CDR3 in DNA: TGTGCCAGCAGAACCCAAGGGACCGGGGAGCTGTTTTTT.

The chain links TRBV6-5 to TRBJ2-3; no reliable D call. The CDR3 length is 14 residues. CDR1 and CDR2 from the germline V gene are MNHEY and SVGAGI. The V end was cut by 8 bases, the J end by 0 bases, with 12 bases between. CDR3 bases: TGTGCCAGCGGGCGCCTGACTAGCACAGATACGCAGTATTTT. Encoded protein: CASGRLTSTDTQYF.

The rearrangement uses TRBV2 and TRBJ1-2; weak D call: TRBD1 (5 bases). V was cut by 11 bases and J by 2 bases, with 12 bases left in between. Germline V gene sequence: CDR1 SNHLY, CDR2 FYNNEI. The CDR3 consists of 12 residues. CDR3 protein: CASTGGNYGYTF. The CDR3 coding sequence is TGTGCCTCCACGGGGGGAAACTATGGCTACACCTTC.

The CDR3 spells CASSPLPGRTVGELFF. The CDR3 region has the DNA TGTGCCAGCTCACCTCTCCCGGGAAGGACGGTCGGGGAGCTGTTTTTT. The chain links TRBV18 to TRBJ2-2; D might be TRBD2 (5 bases). Per germline, CDR1 KGHSH and CDR2 LQKENI. The CDR3 runs to 16 residues. With 3 bases removed from V and 7 bases from J, the gap between germline ends came to 18 bases.

The V and J genes are TRBV5-6 and TRBJ2-7; 8 bases line up with TRBD1. Germline loops: CDR1 SGHDT, CDR2 YYEEEE. The trim removed 3 bases at V and 6 bases at J, leaving 5 bases unmatched. This CDR3 is 13 amino acids long. The CDR3 DNA is TGTGCCAGCAGCTCTCGACAGGGGTTCGAGCAGTACTTC. Protein product: CASSSRQGFEQYF.

Comment on this clone: Within the sample, other DNA sequences also encode this same CDR3. The V gene is TRBV5-4, the J gene TRBJ1-2, with 8 bases lining up with TRBD1. V shed 4 bases and J 2 bases; nucleotides not matched to a gene: 10. This CDR3 has 16 amino acids. Germline V lookup: CDR1 SGHNT, CDR2 YYREEE (reference sequence). The DNA for the CDR3 is TGTGCCAGCAGCCCGCCCGGGACAGGATTAAACTATGGCTACACCTTC. Translation gives CASSPPGTGLNYGYTF.

This chain connects TRBV7-9 to TRBJ1-1; D remains unclear. Germline V gene sequence: CDR1 SEHNR, CDR2 FQNEAQ (reference sequence). V lost 8 bases to trimming and J lost 0 bases, with 10 bases between them. The CDR3 spans 13 residues. CDR3 sequence reads: CASLKEMNTEAFF. In DNA, the CDR3 is TGTGCCAGCTTGAAGGAAATGAACACTGAAGCTTTCTTT.

The rearrangement uses TRBV27 and TRBJ2-3; 8 bases are a match to TRBD2. The V segment lost 6 bases and the J segment 4 bases; nucleotides outside the gene matches: 9. The CDR3 runs to 15 residues. CDR1 and CDR2 (germline): MNHEY, SMNVEV (reference sequence). DNA of the CDR3: TGTGCCAGCAGCCCACTAGCGGTTGAATCAGATACGCAGTATTTT. Translated: CASSPLAVESDTQYF.

The chain couples TRBV18 to TRBJ1-4; D is uncertain. Germline V gene data show CDR1 as KGHSH and CDR2 as LQKENI. The CDR3 contains 18 residues. The V end lost 2 bases, the J end lost 0 bases, and 16 bases lay between the germline ends. CDR3: CASSPDLVRIATNEKLFF. In nucleotides, the CDR3 is TGTGCCAGCTCACCAGATTTAGTCAGGATCGCAACTAATGAAAAACTGTTTTTT.

The chain combines TRBV4-3 with TRBJ2-7, with 8 positions matching TRBD1. CDR3 length: 17 amino acids. Unmatched junction bases numbered 13, after V lost 0 bases and J lost 6 bases. Germline V gives CDR1 LGHNA, CDR2 YSLEER. CDR3 amino acids: CASSQDPPGQVLIEQYF. CDR3 coding DNA: TGCGCCAGCAGCCAAGATCCTCCGGGACAGGTTTTGATCGAGCAGTACTTC.

The chain recombines TRBV2 with TRBJ2-7; TRBD2 aligns across 13 bases. CDR1 is SNHLY and CDR2 is FYNNEI in the germline V gene. The V segment lost 8 bases and the J segment 3 bases; nucleotides outside the gene matches: 4. This CDR3 spans 14 amino acids. DNA of the CDR3: TGTGCCAGCCGACTAGCGGGAGGTAACTACGAGCAGTACTTC. It specifies CASRLAGGNYEQYF.

This chain connects TRBV9 to TRBJ2-7; D perhaps matches TRBD1 (5 bases). V shed 1 base and J shed 3 bases, with 17 bases lying between them. Germline lookup yields CDR1 SGDLS and CDR2 YYNGEE. This CDR3 is built from 16 residues. This CDR3 is CASSVSDLDIGYEQYF. The CDR3 DNA is TGTGCCAGCAGCGTATCTGACTTGGACATAGGCTACGAGCAGTACTTC.

The CDR3: CASSSQLAGPNLRTGELFF. The CDR3 nucleotides read TGTGCCAGCAGTTCCCAACTAGCGGGACCTAACCTCCGCACCGGGGAGCTGTTTTTT. The chain carries TRBV27 and TRBJ2-2, with 10 bases matching TRBD2. V lost 4 bases, J lost 4 bases, and 15 bases stayed unmatched. This CDR3 has 19 amino acids. CDR1 is MNHEY, CDR2 SMNVEV, per germline (reference sequence).

Only one count was recorded for this clone. This chain joins TRBV5-4 and TRBJ1-4, with D possibly TRBD1 on 5 matching bases. The CDR3 has 13 residues. Germline-derived CDR1 and CDR2 are SGHNT and YYREEE (reference sequence). Trimming shortened V by 1 base and J by 8 bases, and 9 bases separated the two germline ends. The CDR3 DNA is TGTGCCAGCAGCTTGCCAAGGGACGAAAAACTGTTTTTT. Its protein is CASSLPRDEKLFF.

The chain carries TRBV5-8 and TRBJ1-2; TRBD1 is a possible D gene (5 bases). The germline V gene has CDR1 SGHTS and CDR2 YDEGEE. The CDR3 contains 15 residues. The V end lost 4 bases, the J end lost 4 bases, and 17 bases lay between the germline ends. The CDR3 spells CASSQSVGDGYGYTF. CDR3 sequence (DNA): TGTGCCAGCAGCCAGTCAGTGGGGGACGGCTATGGCTACACCTTC. Looking up the rest from reference TRBV5-8 and TRBJ1-2 gives the full variable domain: EAGVTQSPTHLIKTRGQQATLRCSPISGHTSVYWYQQALGLGLQFLLWYDEGEERNRGNFPPRFSGRQFPNYSSELNVNALELEDSALYLCASSQSVGDGYGYTFGSGTRLTVV.

The chain combines TRBV9 with TRBJ2-2; D gene unclear. Germline V CDR1 and CDR2: SGDLS, YYNGEE. V dropped 5 bases and J dropped 7 bases, with 12 bases sitting between them. The CDR3 consists of 13 residues. CDR3 bases: TGTGCCAGCAGGGGCTACAGTGACGGGGAGCTGTTTTTT. Amino acids: CASRGYSDGELFF. Full variable domain (rest looked up from reference TRBV9 and TRBJ2-2): DSGVTQTPKHLITATGQRVTLRCSPRSGDLSVYWYQQSLDQGLQFLIQYYNGEERAKGNILERFSAQQFPDLHSELNLSSLELGDSALYFCASRGYSDGELFFGEGSRLTVL.